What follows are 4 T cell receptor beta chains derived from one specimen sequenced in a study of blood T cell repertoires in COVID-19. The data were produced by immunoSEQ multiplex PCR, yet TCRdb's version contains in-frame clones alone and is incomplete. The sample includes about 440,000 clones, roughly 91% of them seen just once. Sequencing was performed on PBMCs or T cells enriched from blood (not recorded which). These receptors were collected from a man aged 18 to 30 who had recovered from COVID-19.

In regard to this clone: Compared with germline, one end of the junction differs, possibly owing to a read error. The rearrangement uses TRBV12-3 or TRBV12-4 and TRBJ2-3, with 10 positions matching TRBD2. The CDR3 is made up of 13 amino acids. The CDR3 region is CASSLAGVDTQYF. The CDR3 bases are TGTGCCAGCAGTCTAGCGGGAGTAGATACGCAGTATTTT.

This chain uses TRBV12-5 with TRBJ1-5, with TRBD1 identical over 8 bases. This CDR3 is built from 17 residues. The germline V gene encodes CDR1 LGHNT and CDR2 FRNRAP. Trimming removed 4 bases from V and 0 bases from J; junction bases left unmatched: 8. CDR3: CASGSGQGAYSNQPQHF. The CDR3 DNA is TGTGCTAGTGGTTCCGGACAGGGCGCTTATAGCAATCAGCCCCAGCATTTT. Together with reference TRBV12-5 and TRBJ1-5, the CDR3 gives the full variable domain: DARVTQTPRHKVTEMGQEVTMRCQPILGHNTVFWYRQTMMQGLELLAYFRNRAPLDDSGMPKDRFSAEMPDATLATLKIQPSEPRDSAVYFCASGSGQGAYSNQPQHFGDGTRLSIL.

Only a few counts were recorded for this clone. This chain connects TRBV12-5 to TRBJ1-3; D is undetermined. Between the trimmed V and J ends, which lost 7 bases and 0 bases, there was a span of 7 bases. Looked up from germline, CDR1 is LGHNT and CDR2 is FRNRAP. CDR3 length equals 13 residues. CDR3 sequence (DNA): TGTGCTAGTGTTAAGAGCTCTGGAAACACCATATATTTT. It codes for CASVKSSGNTIYF. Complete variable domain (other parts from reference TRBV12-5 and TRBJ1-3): DARVTQTPRHKVTEMGQEVTMRCQPILGHNTVFWYRQTMMQGLELLAYFRNRAPLDDSGMPKDRFSAEMPDATLATLKIQPSEPRDSAVYFCASVKSSGNTIYFGEGSWLTVV.

CDR3 coding DNA: TGTGCCAGCAGCTTAAAGGGCGGGATGGGGCAAGAGACCCAGTACTTC. This translates into CASSLKGGMGQETQYF. The rearrangement links TRBV13 to TRBJ2-5; maybe TRBD2 (6 bases). The CDR3 is 16 amino acids. V was trimmed by 2 bases and J by 2 bases, leaving 15 bases between them. Germline CDR1 PRHDT, CDR2 FYEKMQ (reference sequence).